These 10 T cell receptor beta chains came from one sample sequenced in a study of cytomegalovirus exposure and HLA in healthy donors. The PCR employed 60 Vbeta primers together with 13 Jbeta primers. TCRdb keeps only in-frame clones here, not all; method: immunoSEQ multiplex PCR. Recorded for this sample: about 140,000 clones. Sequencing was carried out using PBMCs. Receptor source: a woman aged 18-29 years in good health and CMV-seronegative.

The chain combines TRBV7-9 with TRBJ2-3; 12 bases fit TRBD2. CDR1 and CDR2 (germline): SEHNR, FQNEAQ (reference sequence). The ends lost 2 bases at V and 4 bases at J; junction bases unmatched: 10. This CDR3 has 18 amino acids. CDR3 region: CASSLFLAGGPGADTQYF. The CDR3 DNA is TGTGCCAGCAGCTTATTCCTAGCGGGAGGGCCTGGGGCAGATACGCAGTATTTT.

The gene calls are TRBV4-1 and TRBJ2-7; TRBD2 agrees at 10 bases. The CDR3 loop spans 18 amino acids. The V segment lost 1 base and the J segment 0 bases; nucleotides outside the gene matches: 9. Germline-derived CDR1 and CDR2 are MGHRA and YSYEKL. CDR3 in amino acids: CASSQVSSAGGPSYEQYF. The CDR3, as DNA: TGCGCCAGCAGCCAAGTCTCATCAGCGGGAGGGCCCTCCTACGAGCAGTACTTC.

The CDR3 protein is CASSLARGALADTQYF. CDR3 coding DNA: TGTGCCAGCAGCCTCGCTCGGGGGGCGCTGGCAGATACGCAGTATTTT. This sequence joins TRBV5-4 and TRBJ2-3, with D perhaps TRBD2 (7 bases). CDR3 length: 16 residues. The V and J ends lost 4 bases and 4 bases respectively, with 19 bases between them. CDR1 is SGHNT, CDR2 YYREEE, per germline (reference sequence).

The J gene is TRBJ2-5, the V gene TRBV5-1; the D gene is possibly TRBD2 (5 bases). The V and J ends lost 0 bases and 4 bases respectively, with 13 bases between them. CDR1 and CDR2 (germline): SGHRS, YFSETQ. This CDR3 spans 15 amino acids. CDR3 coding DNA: TGCGCCAGCAGCTTGGGGAGCAGCGGACCAGAGACCCAGTACTTC. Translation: CASSLGSSGPETQYF.

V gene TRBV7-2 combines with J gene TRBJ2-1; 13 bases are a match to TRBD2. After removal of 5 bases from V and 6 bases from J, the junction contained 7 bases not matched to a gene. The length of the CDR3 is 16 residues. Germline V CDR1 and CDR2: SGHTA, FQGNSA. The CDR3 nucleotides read TGTGCCAGCAGCCCTCGGACTAGCGGGAGTAGCAATGAGCAGTTCTTC. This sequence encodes CASSPRTSGSSNEQFF.

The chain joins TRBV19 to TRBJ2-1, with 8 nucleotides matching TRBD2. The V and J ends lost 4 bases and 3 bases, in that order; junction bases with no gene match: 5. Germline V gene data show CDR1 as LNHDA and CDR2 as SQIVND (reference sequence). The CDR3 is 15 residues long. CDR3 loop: CASSTRSGGYNEQFF. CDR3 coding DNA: TGTGCCAGTAGTACCCGCAGCGGGGGCTACAATGAGCAGTTCTTC.

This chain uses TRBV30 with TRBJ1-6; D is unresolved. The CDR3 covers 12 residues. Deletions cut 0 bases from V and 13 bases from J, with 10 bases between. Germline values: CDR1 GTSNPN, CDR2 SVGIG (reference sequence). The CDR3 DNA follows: TGTGCCTGGAGTGTTGGTCAAGCCCCCCTCCACTTT. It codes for CAWSVGQAPLHF.

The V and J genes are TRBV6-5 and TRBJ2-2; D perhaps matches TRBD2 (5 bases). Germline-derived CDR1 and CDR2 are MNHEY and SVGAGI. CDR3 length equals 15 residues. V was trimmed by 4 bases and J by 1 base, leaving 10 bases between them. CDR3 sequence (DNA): TGTGCCAGCAGTTGGGGAGAGGGGAACACCGGGGAGCTGTTTTTT. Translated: CASSWGEGNTGELFF.

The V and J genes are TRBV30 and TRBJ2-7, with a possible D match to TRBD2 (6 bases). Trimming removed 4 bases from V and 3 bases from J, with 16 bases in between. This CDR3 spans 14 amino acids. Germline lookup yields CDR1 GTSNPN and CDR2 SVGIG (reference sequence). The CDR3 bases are TGTGCCTGGATTCGTGCGGGGAACTACTACGAGCAGTACTTC. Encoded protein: CAWIRAGNYYEQYF.

In DNA form, the CDR3 reads TGTGCCAGCAGGCGGCAGGGGGGAGGCAATCAGCCCCAGCATTTT. This translates into CASRRQGGGNQPQHF. J is TRBJ1-5 and V is TRBV6-6, with TRBD1 matching over 7 bases. The CDR3 extends over 15 amino acids. Germline values: CDR1 MNHNY, CDR2 SVGAGI (reference sequence). Trimming took 6 bases from V and 2 from J; bases not matched to a gene: 7.